This T cell receptor (beta chain) is from a study of a mutant IDH1 vaccine in newly diagnosed glioma. Study details: Sex among treated patients split roughly 60% male, roughly 40% female; mean age was approximately 41 years.

This clone was counted between two and nine times. What it recognizes is unknown. Germline lookup yields CDR1 GTSNPN and CDR2 SVGIG (reference sequence). The CDR3 is 15 amino acids. The V and J ends lost 0 bases and 2 bases respectively, with 13 bases between them. This sample's time point: week 35, safety follow-up. The investigators gave 300 ug of mutant IDH1 20-mer peptide in each vaccine dose, together with topical imiquimod. Using immunoSEQ multiplex PCR, the repertoire was profiled, and TCRdb retains in-frame clones only, with some absent. The repertoire includes around 26,000 clones, approximately 87% of them detected once, and 31% sits in the top ten.

This chain joins TRBV30 and TRBJ1-1, with TRBD1 as a possible D gene (5 bases). The sequence came from a man under 40 with glioma. This sample comprised PBMCs, obtained from a glioma patient whose treatment included an IDH1 peptide vaccine. Here the CDR3 DNA reads TGTGCCTGGAGTGTACCCGACAGATCAAACACTGAAGCTTTCTTT. Translating gives CAWSVPDRSNTEAFF.